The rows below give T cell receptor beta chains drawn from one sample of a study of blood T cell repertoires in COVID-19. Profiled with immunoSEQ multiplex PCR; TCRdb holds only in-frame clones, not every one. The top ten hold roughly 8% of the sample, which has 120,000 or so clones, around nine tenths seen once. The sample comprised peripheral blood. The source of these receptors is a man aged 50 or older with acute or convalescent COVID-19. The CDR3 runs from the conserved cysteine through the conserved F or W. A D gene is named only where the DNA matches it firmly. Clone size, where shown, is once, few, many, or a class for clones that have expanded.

CASRGLMSTDTQYF	TGTGCCAGTAGGGGCCTGATGAGCACAGATACGCAGTATTTT	few	TRBJ2-3	NA	TRBV19
CASSPRRGYEQYF	TGTGCCAGCAGTCCCCGGCGCGGGTACGAGCAGTACTTC	once	TRBJ2-7	NA	TRBV6-2/TRBV6-3
CASSEAATGGLYGYTF	TGTGCCAGCAGTGAAGCAGCGACAGGGGGACTCTATGGCTACACCTTC	once	TRBJ1-2	TRBD1	TRBV6-1
CASSQERGSGANVLTF	TGTGCCAGCAGCCAAGAACGGGGCTCTGGGGCCAACGTCCTGACTTTC	NA	TRBJ2-6	NA	TRBV4-2
CASSQATSGSGDTQYF	TGCGCCAGCAGCCAAGCGACTAGCGGGAGTGGAGATACGCAGTATTTT	NA	TRBJ2-3	TRBD2	TRBV4-3
CASSYSLRGSPLHF	TGTGCCAGCAGTTACTCTCTACGCGGGTCACCCCTCCACTTT	NA	TRBJ1-6	NA	TRBV6-5
CASSRTGRPSWNTEAFF	TGTGCCAGCAGTCGGACAGGTCGCCCGTCATGGAACACTGAAGCTTTCTTT	NA	TRBJ1-1	TRBD1	TRBV27
CASSLPGGPSNEQFF	TGTGCCAGCAGCCTCCCGGGGGGGCCTTCCAATGAGCAGTTCTTC	NA	TRBJ2-1	TRBD2	TRBV7-7
CASSLGGQGEQPQHF	TGTGCCAGCAGCTTAGGGGGACAGGGGGAACAGCCCCAGCATTTT	NA	TRBJ1-5	TRBD1	TRBV7-9
CASSRTGGSSYNEQFF	TGTGCCAGCAGCCGAACGGGGGGCAGCTCCTACAATGAGCAGTTCTTC	NA	TRBJ2-1	NA	TRBV14
CASSLAPTVGAANTGELFF	TGTGCCAGCAGCTTGGCCCCGACGGTGGGGGCCGCGAACACCGGGGAGCTGTTTTTT	NA	TRBJ2-2	NA	TRBV5-5
CASSPRQGAYEQYF	TGTGCCAGCAGCCCCAGACAGGGGGCCTACGAGCAGTACTTC	NA	TRBJ2-7	TRBD1	TRBV9
CASSQGPGLVYPHEQFF	TGCGCCAGCAGCCAAGGACCCGGACTAGTATATCCCCATGAGCAGTTCTTC	few	TRBJ2-1	TRBD2	TRBV4-1
CASRTGDSSYEQYF	TGTGCCAGTAGGACAGGCGATAGCTCCTACGAGCAGTACTTC	NA	TRBJ2-7	NA	TRBV19
CASSWGPTGRYEQYF	TGTGCCAGCAGTTGGGGCCCGACAGGGCGCTACGAGCAGTACTTC	NA	TRBJ2-7	TRBD1	TRBV5-5
CASSFELGVGTGELFF	TGTGCCAGCAGTTTCGAACTAGGAGTCGGTACCGGGGAGCTGTTTTTT	NA	TRBJ2-2	NA	TRBV6-5
CASSIQGRNQPQHF	TGTGCCAGCAGCATCCAGGGGCGAAATCAGCCCCAGCATTTT	NA	TRBJ1-5	NA	TRBV5-6
CASSKGPGQRSSYNSPLHF	TGTGCCAGCAGCAAAGGCCCCGGACAGCGCAGCTCCTATAATTCACCCCTCCACTTT	NA	TRBJ1-6	NA	TRBV21-1
CASSSYQGGAFF	TGTGCCAGCAGTTCCTACCAGGGGGGAGCTTTCTTT	once	TRBJ1-1	TRBD1	TRBV6-5
CASSLGVGTGDKGAF	TGTGCCAGCAGCTTAGGAGTTGGGACAGGCGACAAGGGGGCCTTC	NA	TRBJ1-2	TRBD1	TRBV7-2
CASSPTKGTAYEQYF	TGTGCCAGCTCACCCACAAAAGGGACAGCGTACGAGCAGTACTTC	NA	TRBJ2-7	TRBD1	TRBV18
CASSQAGLLRFF	TGCGCCAGCAGCCAAGCGGGACTACTTAGGTTCTTC	NA	TRBJ2-1	TRBD2	TRBV4-1
CASKLRRDTEAFF	TGTGCCAGCAAGCTCAGGAGGGACACTGAAGCTTTCTTT	NA	TRBJ1-1	NA	TRBV25-1
CASSVTSGYTGELFF	TGCGCCAGCAGTGTAACTAGCGGCTACACCGGGGAGCTGTTTTTT	NA	TRBJ2-2	TRBD2	TRBV5-1
CASSTSGAGTGELFF	TGTGCCAGCAGTACTAGCGGGGCGGGGACCGGGGAGCTGTTTTTT	NA	TRBJ2-2	TRBD2	TRBV27
CASSLVVAESDTQYF	TGCGCCAGCAGCTTGGTAGTAGCGGAATCAGATACGCAGTATTTT	once	TRBJ2-3	NA	TRBV5-1